This T cell receptor (beta chain) was observed in a study of graft-versus-host responses after intestinal transplantation. Study at large: Each of the recipients got a multivisceral, liver-intestinal, or isolated intestinal transplant. Study-wide findings and caveats: Within allografts, high graft-versus-host to host-versus-graft clonal ratios were seen among patients with graft-donor T cell macrochimerism. The highest levels of circulating GvH clones went along with early declines in HvG clones after transplant. Ileal or blood samples showed some GvH clones first, and such clones were also found in recipient marrow.

Points on this clone: No antigen is known for it.

The CDR3 sequence is 13 residues long. J was trimmed by 3 bases and V by 5 bases; bases with no gene match: 3. From germline, CDR1 is MDHEN and CDR2 SYDVKM. The method was immunoSEQ multiplex PCR; TCRdb's version includes in-frame clones alone and lacks a portion of them. The profile shows tens of thousands of clones, more than 80% of them singletons. The genes are TRBV28 and TRBJ2-5; TRBD1 matches at 7 bases. The sequence came from a human donor who was the organ donor for an intestinal transplant. Sequencing was performed on unstimulated CD4+ T cells sorted from spleen or lymph node cells, taken before transplant. The CDR3 coding sequence is TGTGCCAGCAGTCCTGGGACAGAAGAGACCCAGTACTTC. Protein product: CASSPGTEETQYF.